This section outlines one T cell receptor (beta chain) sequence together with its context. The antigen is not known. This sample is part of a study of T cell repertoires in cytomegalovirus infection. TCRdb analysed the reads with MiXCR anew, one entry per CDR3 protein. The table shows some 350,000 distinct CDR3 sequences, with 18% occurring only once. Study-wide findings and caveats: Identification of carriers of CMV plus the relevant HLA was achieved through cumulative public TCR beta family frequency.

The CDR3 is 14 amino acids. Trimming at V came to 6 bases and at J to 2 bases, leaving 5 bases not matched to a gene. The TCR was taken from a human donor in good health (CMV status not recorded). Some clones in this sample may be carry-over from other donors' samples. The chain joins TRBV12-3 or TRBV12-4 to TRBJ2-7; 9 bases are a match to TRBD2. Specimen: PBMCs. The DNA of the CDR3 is TGTGCCAGCAGGAAAGCGGGAGGACCCTACGAGCAGTACTTC. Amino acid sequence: CASRKAGGPYEQYF.